A single sample is the source of the 24 T cell receptor beta chains below, sequenced in a study of T cell responses to AZD1222 COVID-19 vaccine. TCRdb's copy holds only in-frame clones and misses some; the assay was immunoSEQ multiplex PCR. The sample has roughly 87,000 clones, approximately 91% seen once. The specimen was peripheral blood, collected 28 days after the second AZD1222 dose. All receptors come from an adult who received the AZD1222 COVID-19 vaccine.

This clone has more than one count but fewer than ten. The chain joins TRBV7-9 to TRBJ2-1; 10 bases are shared with TRBD2. V shed 5 bases, J shed 8 bases, and the junction held 9 bases outside the gene matches. CDR3 length: 15 amino acids. Germline CDR1 and CDR2: SEHNR and FQNEAQ (reference sequence). This CDR3 is CASSKAGGLIDEQFF. The CDR3 region has the DNA TGTGCCAGCAGCAAAGCGGGAGGGCTGATCGATGAGCAGTTCTTC.

CDR3 bases: TGTGCCAGCAGCTCACCGAGTTGGGAAGAGACCCAGTACTTC. Translated, it gives CASSSPSWEETQYF. This chain uses TRBV7-2 with TRBJ2-5; no reliable D call. Germline V gene lookup returns CDR1 SGHTA and CDR2 FQGNSA. With 4 bases removed from V and 3 bases from J, the gap between germline ends came to 12 bases. The CDR3 loop spans 14 amino acids.

The chain carries TRBV11-2 and TRBJ2-7, with D uncertain. Germline lookup yields CDR1 SGHAT and CDR2 FQNNGV. The V end lost 0 bases, the J end lost 0 bases, and 15 bases lay between the germline ends. The CDR3 consists of 17 residues. The chain's CDR3 is CASSLDHRVSLSYEQYF. The CDR3, as DNA: TGTGCCAGCAGCTTAGATCATAGGGTCAGTCTCTCCTACGAGCAGTACTTC.

The chain couples TRBV25-1 to TRBJ2-7, with D possibly matching TRBD2 (7 bases). The CDR3 has 12 amino acids. The V gene lost 9 bases and the J gene lost 6 bases, with 15 bases spanning the gap. Germline lookup yields CDR1 MGHDK and CDR2 SYGVNS. CDR3 protein: CASLGGRSEQYF. DNA for the CDR3: TGTGCCAGTCTCGGGGGGCGCAGCGAGCAGTACTTC.

This clone came up once. The CDR3 here is CAWRPPLGTDTQYF. In DNA, the CDR3 is TGTGCCTGGAGGCCCCCCTTGGGCACAGATACGCAGTATTTT. This chain connects TRBV30 to TRBJ2-3, with no clear D. This CDR3 has 14 residues. V shed 3 bases and J shed 1 base, with 11 bases lying between them. Per germline, CDR1 GTSNPN and CDR2 SVGIG (reference sequence).

The chain recombines TRBV30 with TRBJ1-1; weak D call: TRBD1 (5 bases). The CDR3 spans 16 residues. V lost 5 bases to trimming and J lost 5 bases, with 24 bases between them. Germline values: CDR1 GTSNPN, CDR2 SVGIG (reference sequence). The CDR3 here is CAWGRRGTSRQTEAFF. The CDR3 nucleotides read TGTGCCTGGGGCCGACGCGGGACGTCTCGCCAAACTGAAGCTTTCTTT.

V gene TRBV18 combines with J gene TRBJ2-1; D gene ambiguous. The CDR3 is 11 residues long. Germline V gives CDR1 KGHSH, CDR2 LQKENI. The V end was cut by 2 bases, the J end by 9 bases, with 5 bases between. The CDR3 is CASSPGSEQFF. The CDR3 nucleotides are TGTGCCAGCTCACCAGGCAGTGAGCAGTTCTTC.

V gene TRBV27 combines with J gene TRBJ1-1; D is undetermined. The V end was cut by 8 bases, the J end by 6 bases, with 10 bases between. This CDR3 is built from 11 residues. From germline, CDR1 is MNHEY and CDR2 SMNVEV (reference sequence). The CDR3 nucleotides are TGTGCCAGCTCCGGGAGAGCTGAAGCTTTCTTT. Translated, it gives CASSGRAEAFF.

V gene TRBV2 combines with J gene TRBJ1-6, with D perhaps TRBD1 (5 bases). Germline values: CDR1 SNHLY, CDR2 FYNNEI. The V end lost 6 bases, the J end lost 5 bases, and 14 bases lay between the germline ends. The CDR3 is 15 residues long. The CDR3 region is CASSRRGTDNSPLHF. Here the CDR3 DNA reads TGTGCCAGCAGCCGGAGGGGCACGGATAATTCACCCCTCCACTTT.

The J gene is TRBJ2-1, the V gene TRBV5-1, with 14 bases matching TRBD2. Germline V gene lookup returns CDR1 SGHRS and CDR2 YFSETQ. Trimming removed 3 bases from V and 6 bases from J; junction bases left unmatched: 11. This CDR3 is 18 amino acids long. DNA for the CDR3: TGCGCCAGCAGCTCTTTGGGACTAGCGGGAGTGATTCCCAATGAGCAGTTCTTC. Its translation is CASSSLGLAGVIPNEQFF.

This chain uses TRBV28 with TRBJ1-1; maybe TRBD1 (5 bases). V was cut by 6 bases and J by 6 bases, with 23 bases left in between. The CDR3 has 16 amino acids. Germline V gives CDR1 MDHEN, CDR2 SYDVKM. The CDR3 reads CASSFHQRRAGAEAFF. The CDR3 coding sequence is TGTGCCAGCAGCTTCCACCAACGCAGGGCGGGCGCTGAAGCTTTCTTT.

This clone appeared a few times. The chain has TRBV6-4 and TRBJ2-1; D gene unclear. The germline V gene has CDR1 MRHNA and CDR2 SNTAGT. The germline V and J ends were trimmed by 2 bases and 7 bases, with 18 bases remaining between them. The CDR3 runs 16 residues. This chain's CDR3 is CASSDPTRRGRNEQFF. In DNA, the CDR3 is TGTGCCAGCAGTGACCCGACGAGAAGAGGAAGGAATGAGCAGTTCTTC.

The V gene is TRBV6-5, the J gene TRBJ2-7; perhaps TRBD1 as D (5 bases). This CDR3 is built from 14 residues. Trimming shortened V by 2 bases and J by 7 bases, and 15 bases separated the two germline ends. The germline CDR1 and CDR2 sequences are MNHEY and SVGAGI. The CDR3 protein is CASSYQDLKGEQYF. The CDR3 DNA sequence: TGTGCCAGCAGTTACCAGGACCTAAAGGGGGAGCAGTACTTC.

This chain connects TRBV18 to TRBJ2-2; 11 nucleotides line up with TRBD2. The CDR3 is made up of 16 amino acids. Germline-derived CDR1 and CDR2 are KGHSH and LQKENI. The ends lost 4 bases at V and 6 bases at J; junction bases unmatched: 7. CDR3 nucleotide sequence: TGTGCCAGCTCACTTACTAGCGGGAGATCTGCCGGGGAGCTGTTTTTT. Its protein product is CASSLTSGRSAGELFF.

This chain joins TRBV21-1 and TRBJ2-7. TRBV21-1 is given as a pseudogene. The CDR3 length is 13 residues. CDR3 sequence (DNA): TGTGCCAGCAACCAGGACCGAGCTGGGGAGCAGTACTTC. This encodes CASNQDRAGEQYF.

V gene TRBV28 combines with J gene TRBJ2-1, with D possibly being TRBD1 or TRBD2 (5 bases each). Per the germline V gene, CDR1 is MDHEN and CDR2 is SYDVKM. The CDR3 is 11 residues long. Trimming removed 5 bases from V and 15 bases from J, with 14 bases in between. This CDR3 is CASSGTRGVFF. CDR3 bases: TGTGCCAGCAGTGGAACTAGGGGAGTGTTCTTC. The complete variable domain, with remaining parts taken from reference TRBV28 and TRBJ2-1, reads DVKVTQSSRYLVKRTGEKVFLECVQDMDHENMFWYRQDPGLGLRLIYFSYDVKMKEKGDIPEGYSVSREKKERFSLILESASTNQTSMYLCASSGTRGVFFGPGTRLTVL.

The CDR3 DNA reads TGTGCCAGCAGCTTGAAGGCTAGTAAACAAGAGACCCAGTACTTC. The encoded protein is CASSLKASKQETQYF. This chain connects TRBV11-2 to TRBJ2-5; D is undetermined. CDR3 size: 15 residues. Trimming shortened V by 3 bases and J by 2 bases, and 13 bases separated the two germline ends. Per the germline V gene, CDR1 is SGHAT and CDR2 is FQNNGV.

This clone is a singleton in its sample. The J gene is TRBJ2-7, the V gene TRBV4-1; 10 bases line up with TRBD2. V was pared by 1 base and J by 2 bases, with 5 bases of the junction left unmatched. The CDR3 runs 16 residues. The V gene's germline CDR1 is MGHRA and CDR2 YSYEKL. The CDR3 sequence: CASSQGGLAAPYEQYF. The CDR3 DNA is TGCGCCAGCAGCCAAGGAGGACTAGCGGCCCCCTACGAGCAGTACTTC.

The genes are TRBV6-5 and TRBJ2-7; TRBD2 agrees at 10 bases. Losses at the gene ends were 8 bases for V and 4 bases for J; bases not matched to a gene: 5. This CDR3 region has 13 residues. Germline-derived CDR1 and CDR2 are MNHEY and SVGAGI. The CDR3 coding sequence is TGTGCCAGCGTTAAGCGGGAGGGATACGAGCAGTACTTC. This gives the protein CASVKREGYEQYF.

This clone was found a few times. V gene TRBV10-3 combines with J gene TRBJ1-6; weak D call: TRBD1 (5 bases). Germline-derived CDR1 and CDR2 are ENHRY and SYGVKD. CDR3 length: 13 residues. Trimming stripped 6 bases from V and 8 bases from J, with 11 bases between. The CDR3 loop reads CAIRRQTDSPLHF. The CDR3 nucleotides read TGTGCCATCAGACGACAGACGGATTCACCCCTCCACTTT.

The chain links TRBV7-9 to TRBJ1-2; TRBD1 matches 9 bases. There are 15 residues in the CDR3. The V gene's germline CDR1 is SEHNR and CDR2 FQNEAQ (reference sequence). Unmatched junction bases numbered 6, after V lost 3 bases and J lost 4 bases. The CDR3 coding sequence is TGTGCCAGCAGCTTTTTAGGGACAGGGAGCTATGGCTACACCTTC. Translation: CASSFLGTGSYGYTF.

This chain joins TRBV6-1 and TRBJ2-5; TRBD1 is a possible D gene (7 bases). Trimming removed 5 bases from V and 5 bases from J, with 12 bases in between. The CDR3 is 13 residues long. Germline loops: CDR1 MNHNS, CDR2 SASEGT. In nucleotides, the CDR3 is TGTGCCAGCAGTTATTCAGGGGGGGAGACCCAGTACTTC. This translates into CASSYSGGETQYF.

The chain links TRBV15 to TRBJ2-1, with D uncertain. The germline V gene has CDR1 LNHNV and CDR2 YYDKDF (reference sequence). Trimming took off 3 bases at V and 4 bases at J, with 10 bases between the two ends. This CDR3 region has 14 residues. CDR3 DNA: TGTGCCACCAGCAGGAGTGAGAGGTACAATGAGCAGTTCTTC. Amino acids: CATSRSERYNEQFF.

This sequence joins TRBV7-2 and TRBJ2-7, with a possible D match to TRBD2 (6 bases). The CDR3 totals 14 residues. Trimming removed 1 base at V and 2 bases at J, with 9 bases between. CDR1 is SGHTA and CDR2 is FQGNSA in the germline V gene. The CDR3 sequence: CASSLEGGAYEQYF. The CDR3, as DNA: TGTGCCAGCAGCTTAGAGGGAGGAGCCTACGAGCAGTACTTC.